This T cell receptor (beta chain) is from a study of long-term antiretroviral therapy in people with HIV. This CDR3 comprises 18 residues. Germline-derived CDR1 and CDR2 are MDHEN and SYDVKM. J was trimmed by 0 bases and V by 3 bases; bases with no gene match: 8. Sequencing used immunoSEQ v3.0 at survey level. Clones were sequenced by immunoSEQ multiplex PCR, and TCRdb holds only the in-frame ones, with some missing. The sample has 20,000 to 25,000 clones; around 80% are singletons. Sequenced here: unsorted PBMCs, sampled 0.5 years before starting antiretroviral therapy. The V gene is TRBV28, the J gene TRBJ2-6; 7 bases are shared with TRBD1. The sequence was collected from a man aged 35-49 years with HIV. CDR3 sequence (DNA): TGTGCCAGCAGTTTGGGCAGGGGGAAACGCTCTGGGGCCAACGTCCTGACTTTC. This encodes CASSLGRGKRSGANVLTF.